This T cell receptor (beta chain) was sequenced during a study of blood T cells in healthy people across ages. Findings and caveats of the study: Donors of long life had a larger count of naive CD4+ cells and greater diversity than aged donors.

Comments on this clonotype: Its antigen is still unknown.

Using a J-beta primer mix together with a sample-barcoded 5' primer, a second PCR was run for roughly 7 to 11 cycles. Each TCR beta cDNA got a 12-nucleotide random molecular identifier. TCRdb ran MiXCR on the 5' RACE reads and lists one entry per CDR3 protein. The repertoire includes 1.2 million to 1.5 million distinct CDR3 sequences, approximately 40% of them detected once, and around 8% sits in the top ten. The CDR3 is 12 residues long. The ends were cut back, 8 bases at V and 3 bases at J, with 10 bases in the middle. The sequenced sample consisted of blood. The clonotype originates from a woman aged 18-29 years in good health. The rearrangement uses TRBV12-3 or TRBV12-4 and TRBJ1-1; no clear D. CDR3 bases: TGTGCCAGCCGGCTTTGGGACACTGAAGCTTTCTTT. Protein sequence: CASRLWDTEAFF.